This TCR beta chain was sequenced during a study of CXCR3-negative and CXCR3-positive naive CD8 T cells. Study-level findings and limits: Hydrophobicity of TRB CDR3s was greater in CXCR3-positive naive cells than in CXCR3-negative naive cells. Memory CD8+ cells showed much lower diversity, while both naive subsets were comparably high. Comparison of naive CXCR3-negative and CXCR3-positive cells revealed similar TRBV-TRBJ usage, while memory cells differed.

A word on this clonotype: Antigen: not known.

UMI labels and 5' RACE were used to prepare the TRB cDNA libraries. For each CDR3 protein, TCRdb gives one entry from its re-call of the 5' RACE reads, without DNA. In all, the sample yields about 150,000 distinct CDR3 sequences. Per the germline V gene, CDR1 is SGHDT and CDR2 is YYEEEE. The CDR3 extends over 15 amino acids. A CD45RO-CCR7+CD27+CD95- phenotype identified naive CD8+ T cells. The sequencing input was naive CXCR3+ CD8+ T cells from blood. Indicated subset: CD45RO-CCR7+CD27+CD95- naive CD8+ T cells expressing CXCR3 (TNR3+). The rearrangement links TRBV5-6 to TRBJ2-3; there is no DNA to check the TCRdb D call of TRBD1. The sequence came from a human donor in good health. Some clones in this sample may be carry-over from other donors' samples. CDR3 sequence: CASSSYRVFTDTQYF. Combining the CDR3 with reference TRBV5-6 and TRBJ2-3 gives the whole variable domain DAGVTQSPTHLIKTRGQQVTLRCSPKSGHDTVSWYQQALGQGPQFIFQYYEEEERQRGNFPDRFSGHQFPNYSSELNVNALLLGDSALYLCASSSYRVFTDTQYFGPGTRLTVL.